The clone carrying this T cell receptor beta chain has a single count. These data originate in a study of tumour-infiltrating T cells in Burkitt lymphoma. About the study: Survival, overall and progression-free, tracked with productive clonality.

Germline V gene sequence: CDR1 SGHDN, CDR2 FVKESK. Deletions cut 4 bases from V and 1 base from J, with 9 bases between. The CDR3 consists of 14 residues. TCRdb's table, derived via immunoSEQ multiplex PCR, lists solely in-frame clones and lacks some. The table includes 5,000 or so clones, around 23% detected once. This TCR derives from a human donor with diffuse large B-cell lymphoma. The chain is built from TRBV14 and TRBJ2-3; no reliable D call. Sequences were obtained from tumor tissue. In DNA form, the CDR3 reads TGTGCCAGCAGCCTCGGCGGACGCACAGATACGCAGTATTTT. It is translated as CASSLGGRTDTQYF.